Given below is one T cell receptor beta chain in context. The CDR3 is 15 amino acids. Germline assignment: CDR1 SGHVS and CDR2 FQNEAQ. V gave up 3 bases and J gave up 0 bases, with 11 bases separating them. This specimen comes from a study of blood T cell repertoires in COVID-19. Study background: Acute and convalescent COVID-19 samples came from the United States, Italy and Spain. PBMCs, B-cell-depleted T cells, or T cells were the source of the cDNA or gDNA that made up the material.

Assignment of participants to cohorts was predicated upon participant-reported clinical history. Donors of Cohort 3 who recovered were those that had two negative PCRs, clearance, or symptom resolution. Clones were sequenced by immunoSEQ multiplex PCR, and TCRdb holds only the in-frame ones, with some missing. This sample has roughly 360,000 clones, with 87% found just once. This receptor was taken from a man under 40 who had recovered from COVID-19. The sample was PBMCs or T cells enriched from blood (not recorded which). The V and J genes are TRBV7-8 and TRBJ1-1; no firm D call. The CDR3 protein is CASSLVQTMNTEAFF. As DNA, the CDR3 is TGTGCCAGCAGCTTGGTACAGACAATGAACACTGAAGCTTTCTTT.